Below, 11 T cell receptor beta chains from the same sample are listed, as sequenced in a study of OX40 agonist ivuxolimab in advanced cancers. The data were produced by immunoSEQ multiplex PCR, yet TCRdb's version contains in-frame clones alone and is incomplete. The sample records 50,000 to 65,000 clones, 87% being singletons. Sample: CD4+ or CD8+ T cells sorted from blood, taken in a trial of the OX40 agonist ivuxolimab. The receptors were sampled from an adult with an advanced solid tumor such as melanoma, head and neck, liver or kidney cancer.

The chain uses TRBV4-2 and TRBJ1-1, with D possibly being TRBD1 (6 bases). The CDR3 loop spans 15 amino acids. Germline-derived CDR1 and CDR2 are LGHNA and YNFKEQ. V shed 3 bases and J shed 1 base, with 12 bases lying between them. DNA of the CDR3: TGTGCCAGCAGCCACGACGGACAGCCGAACACTGAAGCTTTCTTT. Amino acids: CASSHDGQPNTEAFF.

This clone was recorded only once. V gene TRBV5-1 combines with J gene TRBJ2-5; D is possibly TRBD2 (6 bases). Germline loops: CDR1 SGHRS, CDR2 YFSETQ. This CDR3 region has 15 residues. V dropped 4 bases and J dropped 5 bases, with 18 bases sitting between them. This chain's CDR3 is CASSRRGGALETQYF. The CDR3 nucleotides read TGCGCCAGCAGCCGACGAGGAGGGGCTTTGGAGACCCAGTACTTC.

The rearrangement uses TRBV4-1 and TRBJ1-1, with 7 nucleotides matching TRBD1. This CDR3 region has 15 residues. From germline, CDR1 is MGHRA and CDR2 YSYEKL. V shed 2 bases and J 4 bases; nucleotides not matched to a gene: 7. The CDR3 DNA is TGCGCCAGCAGCCAACCGGCAGGGGGGAGCACTGAAGCTTTCTTT. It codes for CASSQPAGGSTEAFF.

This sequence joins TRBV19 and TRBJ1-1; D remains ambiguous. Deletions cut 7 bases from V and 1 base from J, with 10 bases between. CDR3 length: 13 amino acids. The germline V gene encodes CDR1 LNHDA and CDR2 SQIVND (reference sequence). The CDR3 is CASKLVGNTEAFF. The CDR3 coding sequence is TGTGCCAGTAAGCTTGTGGGGAACACTGAAGCTTTCTTT.

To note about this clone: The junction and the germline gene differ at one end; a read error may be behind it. DNA of the CDR3: TGTGCCAGCAGGCGACAGGCGAAGAACACTGAAGCTTCCTTT. This codes for CASRRQAKNTEASF. V and J are TRBV6-6 and TRBJ1-1; D is possibly TRBD1 (6 bases). The CDR3 runs to 14 residues. Germline V lookup: CDR1 MNHNY, CDR2 SVGAGI (reference sequence).

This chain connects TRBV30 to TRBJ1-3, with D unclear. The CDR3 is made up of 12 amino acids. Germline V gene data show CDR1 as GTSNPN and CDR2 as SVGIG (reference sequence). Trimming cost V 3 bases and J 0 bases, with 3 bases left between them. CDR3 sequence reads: CAWSLSGNTIYF. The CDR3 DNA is TGTGCCTGGAGCCTCTCTGGAAACACCATATATTTT.

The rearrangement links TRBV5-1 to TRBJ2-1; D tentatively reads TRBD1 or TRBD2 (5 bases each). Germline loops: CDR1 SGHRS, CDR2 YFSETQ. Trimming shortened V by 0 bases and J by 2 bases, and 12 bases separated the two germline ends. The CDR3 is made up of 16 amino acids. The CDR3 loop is CASSLAPGTAYNEQFF. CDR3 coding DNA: TGCGCCAGCAGCTTGGCCCCTGGGACCGCCTACAATGAGCAGTTCTTC.

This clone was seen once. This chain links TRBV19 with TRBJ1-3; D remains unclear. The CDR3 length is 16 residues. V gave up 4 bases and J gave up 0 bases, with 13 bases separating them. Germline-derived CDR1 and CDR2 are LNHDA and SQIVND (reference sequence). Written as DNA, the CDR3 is TGTGCCAGTAGTACAGCCATGCTCCACTCTGGAAACACCATATATTTT. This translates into CASSTAMLHSGNTIYF.

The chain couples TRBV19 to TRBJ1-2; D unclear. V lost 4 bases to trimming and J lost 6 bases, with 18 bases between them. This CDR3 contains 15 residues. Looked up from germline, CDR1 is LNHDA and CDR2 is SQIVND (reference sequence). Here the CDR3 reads CASSTGMAGRDGYTF. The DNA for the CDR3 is TGTGCCAGTAGTACGGGGATGGCGGGCAGAGATGGCTACACCTTC.

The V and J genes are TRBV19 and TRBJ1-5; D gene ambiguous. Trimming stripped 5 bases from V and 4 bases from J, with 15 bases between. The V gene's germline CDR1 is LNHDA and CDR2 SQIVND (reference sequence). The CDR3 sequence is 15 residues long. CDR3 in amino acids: CASSAPEGRNQPQHF. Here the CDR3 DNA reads TGTGCCAGTAGTGCTCCCGAGGGTCGTAATCAGCCCCAGCATTTT.

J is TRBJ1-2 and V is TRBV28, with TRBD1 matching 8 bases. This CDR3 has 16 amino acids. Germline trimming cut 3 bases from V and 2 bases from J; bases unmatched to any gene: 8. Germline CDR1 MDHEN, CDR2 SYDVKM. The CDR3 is CASSFPQGARNYGYTF. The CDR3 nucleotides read TGTGCCAGCAGTTTCCCCCAGGGGGCGAGGAACTATGGCTACACCTTC.